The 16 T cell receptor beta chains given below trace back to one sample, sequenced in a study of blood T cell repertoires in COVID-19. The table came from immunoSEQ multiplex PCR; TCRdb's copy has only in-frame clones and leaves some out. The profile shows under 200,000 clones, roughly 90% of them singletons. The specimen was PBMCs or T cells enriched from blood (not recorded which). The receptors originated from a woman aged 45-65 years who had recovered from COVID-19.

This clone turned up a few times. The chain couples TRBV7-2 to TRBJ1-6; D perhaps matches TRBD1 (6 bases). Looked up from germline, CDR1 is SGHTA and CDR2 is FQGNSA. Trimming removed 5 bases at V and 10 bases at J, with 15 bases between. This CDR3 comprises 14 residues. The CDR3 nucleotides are TGTGCCAGCAGCCCCGGGACACTGGGCTCACCCCTCCACTTT. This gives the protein CASSPGTLGSPLHF.

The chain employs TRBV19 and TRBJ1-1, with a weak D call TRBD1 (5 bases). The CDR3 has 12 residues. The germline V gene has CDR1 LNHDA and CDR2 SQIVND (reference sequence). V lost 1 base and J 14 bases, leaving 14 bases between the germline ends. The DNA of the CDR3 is TGTGCCAGTAGTATAGGGTTGACAGTTTCCTTCTTT. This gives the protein CASSIGLTVSFF.

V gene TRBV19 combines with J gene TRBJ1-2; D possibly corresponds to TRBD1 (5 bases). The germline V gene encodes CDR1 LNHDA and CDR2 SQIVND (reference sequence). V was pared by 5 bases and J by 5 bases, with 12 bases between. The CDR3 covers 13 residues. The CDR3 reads CASSADRDYGYTF. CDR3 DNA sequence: TGTGCCAGTAGTGCTGACAGAGATTATGGCTACACCTTC.

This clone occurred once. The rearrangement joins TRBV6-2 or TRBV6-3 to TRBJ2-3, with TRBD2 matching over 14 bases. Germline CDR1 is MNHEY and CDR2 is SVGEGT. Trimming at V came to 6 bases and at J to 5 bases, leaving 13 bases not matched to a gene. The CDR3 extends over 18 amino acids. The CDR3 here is CASSRRLAGGIWIDTQYF. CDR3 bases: TGTGCCAGCAGCAGACGACTAGCGGGGGGGATTTGGATAGATACGCAGTATTTT.

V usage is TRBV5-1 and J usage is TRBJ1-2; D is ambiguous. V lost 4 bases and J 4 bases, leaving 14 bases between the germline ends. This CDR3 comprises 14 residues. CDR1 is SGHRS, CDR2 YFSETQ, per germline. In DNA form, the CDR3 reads TGCGCCAGCAGCGTCGACACGGTCTTCTATGGCTACACCTTC. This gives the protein CASSVDTVFYGYTF.

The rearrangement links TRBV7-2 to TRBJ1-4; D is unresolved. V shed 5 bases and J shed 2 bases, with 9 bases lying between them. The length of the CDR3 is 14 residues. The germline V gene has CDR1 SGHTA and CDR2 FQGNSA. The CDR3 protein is CASSQGRTNEKLFF. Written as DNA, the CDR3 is TGTGCCAGCAGCCAAGGGAGGACTAATGAAAAACTGTTTTTT.

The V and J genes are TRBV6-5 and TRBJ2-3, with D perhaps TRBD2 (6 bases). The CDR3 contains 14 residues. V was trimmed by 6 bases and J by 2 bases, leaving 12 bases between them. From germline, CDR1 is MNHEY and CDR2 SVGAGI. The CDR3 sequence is CASSGSWVTDTQYF. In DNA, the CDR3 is TGTGCCAGCAGCGGGAGCTGGGTCACAGATACGCAGTATTTT.

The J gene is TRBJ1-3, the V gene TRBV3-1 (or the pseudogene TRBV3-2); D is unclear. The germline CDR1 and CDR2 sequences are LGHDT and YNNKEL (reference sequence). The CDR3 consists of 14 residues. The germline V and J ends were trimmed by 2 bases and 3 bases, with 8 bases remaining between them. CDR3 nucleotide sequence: TGTGCCAGCAGCCAAATTCTTAGTGGAAACACCATATATTTT. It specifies CASSQILSGNTIYF.

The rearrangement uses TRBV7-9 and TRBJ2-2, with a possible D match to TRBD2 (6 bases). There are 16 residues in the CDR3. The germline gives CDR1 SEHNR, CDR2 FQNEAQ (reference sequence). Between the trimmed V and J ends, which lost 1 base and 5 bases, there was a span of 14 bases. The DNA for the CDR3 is TGTGCCAGCAGCTTAGAAGCACCCGGGGGTACCGGGGAGCTGTTTTTT. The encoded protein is CASSLEAPGGTGELFF.

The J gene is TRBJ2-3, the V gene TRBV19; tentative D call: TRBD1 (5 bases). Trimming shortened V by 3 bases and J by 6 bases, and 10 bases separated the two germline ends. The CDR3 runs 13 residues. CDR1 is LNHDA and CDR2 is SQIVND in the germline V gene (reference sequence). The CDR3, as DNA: TGTGCCAGTAGTATTTCAGGGCAGGATACGCAGTATTTT. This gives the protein CASSISGQDTQYF. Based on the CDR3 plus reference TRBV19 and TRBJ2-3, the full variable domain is DGGITQSPKYLFRKEGQNVTLSCEQNLNHDAMYWYRQDPGQGLRLIYYSQIVNDFQKGDIAEGYSVSREKKESFPLTVTSAQKNPTAFYLCASSISGQDTQYFGPGTRLTVL.

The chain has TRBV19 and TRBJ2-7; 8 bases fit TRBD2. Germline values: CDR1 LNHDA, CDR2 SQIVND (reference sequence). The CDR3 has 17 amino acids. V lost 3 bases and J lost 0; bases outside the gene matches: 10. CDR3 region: CASSITATGTSSYEQYF. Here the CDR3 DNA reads TGTGCCAGTAGTATCACCGCCACAGGGACTAGCTCCTACGAGCAGTACTTC.

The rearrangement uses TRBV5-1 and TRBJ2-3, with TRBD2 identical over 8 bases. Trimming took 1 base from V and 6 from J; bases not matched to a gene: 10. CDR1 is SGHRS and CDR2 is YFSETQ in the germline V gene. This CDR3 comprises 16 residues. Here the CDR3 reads CASSLKAGGTQDTQYF. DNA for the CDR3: TGCGCCAGCAGCTTGAAGGCGGGGGGAACACAGGATACGCAGTATTTT.

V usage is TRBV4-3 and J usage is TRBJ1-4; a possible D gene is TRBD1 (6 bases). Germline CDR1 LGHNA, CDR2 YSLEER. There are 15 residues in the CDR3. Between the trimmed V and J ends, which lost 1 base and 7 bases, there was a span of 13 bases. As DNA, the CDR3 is TGCGCCAGCAGCCAAGGCGACAGGATCCCTGAAAAACTGTTTTTT. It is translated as CASSQGDRIPEKLFF.

The CDR3 sequence is CAIRGAAAFF. CDR3 nucleotide sequence: TGTGCCATTAGGGGTGCGGCAGCTTTCTTT. This chain links TRBV2 with TRBJ1-1, with D possibly TRBD1 on 5 matching bases. The V gene lost 10 bases and the J gene lost 10 bases, with 13 bases spanning the gap. This CDR3 comprises 10 residues. Germline loops: CDR1 SNHLY, CDR2 FYNNEI. Combining the CDR3 with reference TRBV2 and TRBJ1-1 gives the whole variable domain EPEVTQTPSHQVTQMGQEVILRCVPISNHLYFYWYRQILGQKVEFLVSFYNNEISEKSEIFDDQFSVERPDGSNFTLKIRSTKLEDSAMYFCAIRGAAAFFGQGTRLTVV.

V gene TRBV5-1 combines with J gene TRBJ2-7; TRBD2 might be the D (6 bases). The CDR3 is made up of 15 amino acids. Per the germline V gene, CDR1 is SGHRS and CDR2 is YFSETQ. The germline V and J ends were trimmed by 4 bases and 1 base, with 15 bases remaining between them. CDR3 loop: CASSREGGLSYEQYF. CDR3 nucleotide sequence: TGCGCCAGCAGCCGGGAAGGAGGGTTATCCTACGAGCAGTACTTC. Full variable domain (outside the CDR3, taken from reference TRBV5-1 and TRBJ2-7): KAGVTQTPRYLIKTRGQQVTLSCSPISGHRSVSWYQQTPGQGLQFLFEYFSETQRNKGNFPGRFSGRQFSNSRSEMNVSTLELGDSALYLCASSREGGLSYEQYFGPGTRLTVT.

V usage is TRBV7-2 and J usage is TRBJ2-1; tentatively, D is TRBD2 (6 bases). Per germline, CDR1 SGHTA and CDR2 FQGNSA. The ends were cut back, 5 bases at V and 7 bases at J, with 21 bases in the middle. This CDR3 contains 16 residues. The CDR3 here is CASSRSRGGAGNEQFF. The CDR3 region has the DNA TGTGCCAGCAGCCGTAGTCGTGGAGGGGCTGGAAATGAGCAGTTCTTC.